These 32 T cell receptor beta chains came from one sample sequenced in a study of blood T cells in healthy people across ages. For the second PCR, which ran for 7 to 11 cycles, a sample-barcoded 5' primer and a J-beta primer mix were used. TCRdb independently ran MiXCR on the 5' RACE reads; one entry per CDR3 protein. Among about 1,400,000 distinct CDR3 sequences listed, around 55% were seen once. Material: blood. These receptors all come from a man between 18 and 35 years old in good health.

A few counts support this clonotype. The chain links TRBV29-1 to TRBJ2-5, with D uncertain. Germline V CDR1 and CDR2: SQVTM, ANQGSEA. The CDR3 has 11 residues. Trimming stripped 8 bases from V and 7 bases from J, with 14 bases between. DNA of the CDR3: TGCAGCCCCGAAGTTCTTGGGACCCAGTACTTC. Amino acids: CSPEVLGTQYF.

The chain links TRBV27 to TRBJ1-5; D gene uncertain. CDR3 length equals 15 residues. Trimming left V 5 bases short and J 1 base short, with 12 bases between. Germline V gene lookup returns CDR1 MNHEY and CDR2 SMNVEV (reference sequence). This chain's CDR3 is CASSALGRSNQPQHF. The CDR3 region has the DNA TGTGCCAGCAGTGCCCTGGGGAGAAGCAATCAGCCCCAGCATTTT.

Only a few counts were recorded for this clonotype. The rearrangement joins TRBV5-1 to TRBJ1-1, with 8 bases aligning to TRBD1. Germline values: CDR1 SGHRS, CDR2 YFSETQ. The junction had 3 bases not matched to a gene; V was cut back by 4 bases and J by 7 bases. The CDR3 has 12 residues. CDR3 sequence: CASSTTGGEAFF. CDR3 in DNA: TGCGCCAGCAGCACCACAGGGGGTGAAGCTTTCTTT.

This clonotype has only a few counts. This chain uses TRBV20-1 with TRBJ2-4, with TRBD1 matching over 8 bases. The J call may not be correct, given that the DNA end is closer to TRBJ2-7. Germline loops: CDR1 DFQATT, CDR2 SNEGSKA (reference sequence). The CDR3 has 14 residues. CDR3: CSARAWTGNYEQYF. The CDR3 DNA reads TGCAGTGCTAGGGCTTGGACAGGGAACTACGAGCAGTACTTC.

Note on this clonotype: The junction does not match germline at one end; this may be a read error. This chain joins TRBV10-3 and TRBJ2-3, with a possible D match to TRBD1 (6 bases). Germline V gene lookup returns CDR1 ENHRY and CDR2 SYGVKD. The CDR3 loop spans 17 amino acids. For the CDR3, the DNA is TGTGTCATCAGTGAGTCGAGGGGGAAGTATAGCACAGATACGCAGTATTTT. Amino acid sequence: CVISESRGKYSTDTQYF.

In this sample, this clonotype turned up a few times. This chain connects TRBV29-1 to TRBJ2-7; TRBD1 might be the D (6 bases). The germline V gene encodes CDR1 SQVTM and CDR2 ANQGSEA. The CDR3 extends over 14 amino acids. V dropped 0 bases and J dropped 7 bases, with 16 bases sitting between them. CDR3 bases: TGCAGCGTTGAAGACCCAGGGGTGGGCTATGAGCAGTACTTC. Translation gives CSVEDPGVGYEQYF.

The J gene is TRBJ2-7, the V gene TRBV12-3 or TRBV12-4, with TRBD2 matching 8 bases. This CDR3 comprises 15 residues. V lost 0 bases and J lost 7; bases outside the gene matches: 8. CDR3: CASSLAALREGEQYF. The CDR3 DNA is TGTGCCAGCAGTTTAGCGGCACTACGGGAGGGGGAGCAGTACTTC.

This rearrangement joins TRBV20-1 to TRBJ2-7, with D maybe TRBD1 (6 bases). V lost 0 bases and J lost 2, with 17 bases in between. The germline CDR1 and CDR2 sequences are DFQATT and SNEGSKA (reference sequence). The CDR3 contains 16 residues. CDR3 nucleotides: TGCAGTGCTAGAGATCAGGGGACACCAAACCCCTACGAGCAGTACTTC. As protein: CSARDQGTPNPYEQYF.

The chain employs TRBV5-1 and TRBJ1-1, with D tentatively TRBD1 (5 bases). Trimming removed 4 bases at V and 1 base at J, with 14 bases between. Germline V CDR1 and CDR2: SGHRS, YFSETQ. This CDR3 region has 15 residues. CDR3 in DNA: TGCGCCAGCAGCCCCCTTGGGGGGAAGAACACTGAAGCTTTCTTT. Protein sequence: CASSPLGGKNTEAFF.

V gene TRBV12-3 or TRBV12-4 combines with J gene TRBJ1-2; D not resolved. Trimming left V 3 bases short and J 3 bases short, with 11 bases between. There are 14 residues in the CDR3. CDR3 DNA sequence: TGTGCCAGCAGTTTGGAGGCGCTGGACTATGGCTACACCTTC. Amino acid sequence: CASSLEALDYGYTF.

The chain uses TRBV20-1 and TRBJ2-3, with a weak D call TRBD2 (5 bases). This CDR3 is 13 amino acids long. Germline CDR1 and CDR2: DFQATT and SNEGSKA (reference sequence). V shed 3 bases and J shed 0 bases, with 7 bases lying between them. The CDR3: CSASRGSTDTQYF. In DNA form, the CDR3 reads TGCAGTGCTAGTCGCGGGAGCACAGATACGCAGTATTTT.

This clonotype was found a few times. The chain carries TRBV27 and TRBJ2-7; 9 bases fit TRBD1. The CDR3 covers 14 residues. Losses at the gene ends were 5 bases for V and 6 bases for J; bases not matched to a gene: 8. Germline loops: CDR1 MNHEY, CDR2 SMNVEV (reference sequence). The CDR3 sequence is CASSPGQGSFEQYF. In nucleotides, the CDR3 is TGTGCCAGCAGTCCGGGACAGGGCTCTTTCGAGCAGTACTTC.

This clonotype was seen a handful of times. The CDR3 DNA reads TGTGCCAGCAGCTTAGCCGGGACAAAGTCCTACGAGCAGTACTTC. Its protein is CASSLAGTKSYEQYF. The V call is TRBV7-9, the J call TRBJ2-7; D is perhaps TRBD1 (6 bases). CDR1 is SEHNR, CDR2 FQNEAQ, per germline (reference sequence). Trimming cost V 0 bases and J 1 base, with 10 bases left between them. CDR3 length: 15 residues.

This clonotype was picked up a small number of times. The J gene is TRBJ2-3, the V gene TRBV29-1; D is undetermined. The CDR3 is made up of 11 amino acids. The V end lost 4 bases, the J end lost 6 bases, and 8 bases lay between the germline ends. The germline V gene has CDR1 SQVTM and CDR2 ANQGSEA. The CDR3 DNA is TGCAGCGTTGGATACGGGGATACGCAGTATTTT. Protein: CSVGYGDTQYF.

CDR3: CAISESKRPSEQYF. In DNA form, the CDR3 reads TGTGCCATCAGTGAGTCGAAGAGGCCTTCCGAGCAGTACTTC. The rearrangement links TRBV10-3 to TRBJ2-5; D is uncertain. The J call may be wrong; the DNA end is better matched by TRBJ2-7. The CDR3 covers 14 residues. CDR1 is ENHRY, CDR2 SYGVKD, per germline.

The chain joins TRBV27 to TRBJ2-5; weak D call: TRBD1 (5 bases). V dropped 5 bases and J dropped 4 bases, with 17 bases sitting between them. CDR1 MNHEY and CDR2 SMNVEV come from the germline V gene (reference sequence). The CDR3 loop spans 15 amino acids. The CDR3 nucleotides read TGTGCCAGCAGTCTAATCCAGGGTTTGCGAGAGACCCAGTACTTC. Its translation: CASSLIQGLRETQYF.

V usage is TRBV15 and J usage is TRBJ2-1; no firm D call. Trimming pared 0 bases from V and 7 bases from J, leaving 10 bases between. Germline CDR1 LNHNV, CDR2 YYDKDF (reference sequence). The CDR3 totals 14 residues. CDR3 in amino acids: CATSREGIVNEQFF. CDR3 sequence (DNA): TGTGCCACCAGCAGAGAGGGGATCGTTAATGAGCAGTTCTTC.

This clonotype was seen a few times. The chain has TRBV4-3 and TRBJ2-7; D call uncertain. CDR3 size: 14 residues. V lost 0 bases, J lost 6 bases, and 12 bases lay in between. The germline gives CDR1 LGHNA, CDR2 YSLEER. CDR3 in DNA: TGCGCCAGCAGCCAAGACTACATTCATGGCGAGCAGTACTTC. This encodes CASSQDYIHGEQYF.

The count of this clonotype is one. This CDR3 is CASSYSYLRYEQYF. The CDR3, as DNA: TGTGCCAGCAGTTACAGCTACCTCCGGTACGAGCAGTACTTC. V usage is TRBV6-2 or TRBV6-3 and J usage is TRBJ2-7, with D hard to call. V gave up 2 bases and J gave up 4 bases, with 12 bases separating them. This CDR3 region has 14 residues. CDR1 and CDR2 (germline): MNHEY, SVGEGT.

The V gene is TRBV5-1, the J gene TRBJ2-3, with 8 bases aligning to TRBD2. Per the germline V gene, CDR1 is SGHRS and CDR2 is YFSETQ. This CDR3 contains 17 residues. The trim removed 3 bases at V and 5 bases at J, leaving 14 bases unmatched. The CDR3 region is CASSSLWTSPAQDTQYF. The CDR3 bases are TGCGCCAGCAGCTCCCTTTGGACTAGCCCTGCACAAGATACGCAGTATTTT.

V is TRBV2 and J is TRBJ2-2, with TRBD2 as a possible D gene (5 bases). CDR3 length: 13 residues. With 7 bases removed from V and 6 bases from J, the gap between germline ends came to 12 bases. The germline V gene encodes CDR1 SNHLY and CDR2 FYNNEI. CDR3: CASNFLASGELFF. The CDR3 nucleotides are TGTGCCAGCAATTTTTTAGCGTCCGGGGAGCTGTTTTTT. Together with reference TRBV2 and TRBJ2-2, the CDR3 gives the full variable domain: EPEVTQTPSHQVTQMGQEVILRCVPISNHLYFYWYRQILGQKVEFLVSFYNNEISEKSEIFDDQFSVERPDGSNFTLKIRSTKLEDSAMYFCASNFLASGELFFGEGSRLTVL.

V gene TRBV4-2 combines with J gene TRBJ2-3, with TRBD2 matching 9 bases. The CDR3 sequence is 16 residues long. CDR1 and CDR2 (germline): LGHNA, YNFKEQ. V dropped 2 bases and J dropped 2; count of bases not matched to a gene: 5. The CDR3 spells CASSQFKREDTDTQYF. In nucleotides, the CDR3 is TGTGCCAGCAGCCAATTTAAGCGGGAGGACACAGATACGCAGTATTTT.

The J gene is TRBJ2-5, the V gene TRBV28; 9 nucleotides line up with TRBD1. V was clipped by 6 bases and J by 12 bases; unmatched bases: 11. Germline lookup yields CDR1 MDHEN and CDR2 SYDVKM. The CDR3 has 13 residues. DNA of the CDR3: TGTGCCAGCAGGTGGGAAGGGACAGGGATGGAGTACTTC. Amino acids: CASRWEGTGMEYF.

This clonotype appeared many times. The genes are TRBV2 and TRBJ2-1; D is uncertain. V shed 1 base and J shed 4 bases, with 2 bases lying between them. The germline gives CDR1 SNHLY, CDR2 FYNNEI. The CDR3 is 12 residues long. CDR3 DNA: TGTGCCAGCAGTGAAGGGTACAATGAGCAGTTCTTC. Protein: CASSEGYNEQFF.

The chain joins TRBV5-6 to TRBJ2-1; no clear D. V lost 4 bases and J lost 5, with 13 bases in between. The CDR3 sequence is 14 residues long. In germline, CDR1 is SGHDT, CDR2 YYEEEE. The CDR3: CASSLSHLHNEQFF. CDR3 coding DNA: TGTGCCAGCAGCCTATCCCACCTACACAATGAGCAGTTCTTC.

This clonotype was observed a few times. The chain is built from TRBV12-3 or TRBV12-4 and TRBJ1-1; D perhaps matches TRBD1 (6 bases). The ends were cut back, 1 base at V and 6 bases at J, with 9 bases in the middle. The CDR3 sequence is 13 residues long. The CDR3 protein is CASSLGGQAEAFF. The CDR3 DNA is TGTGCCAGCAGTTTAGGGGGGCAAGCTGAAGCTTTCTTT.

J is TRBJ1-1 and V is TRBV4-2, with 7 bases lining up with TRBD1. The CDR3 length is 14 residues. J lost 3 bases, V lost 4 bases, and 5 bases had no gene match. The germline V gene encodes CDR1 LGHNA and CDR2 YNFKEQ. The chain's CDR3 is CASSPDRMDTEAFF. The CDR3, as DNA: TGTGCCAGCAGCCCGGACAGGATGGACACTGAAGCTTTCTTT.

V gene TRBV29-1 combines with J gene TRBJ1-2; no definite D call. Trimming took 3 bases from V and 8 from J, leaving 13 bases between them. The CDR3 extends over 12 amino acids. Germline CDR1 reads SQVTM; CDR2 reads ANQGSEA. The CDR3 sequence is CSVESVLEGYTF. CDR3 nucleotide sequence: TGCAGCGTTGAGTCGGTTTTAGAGGGCTACACCTTC. Full variable domain (remainder filled in from reference TRBV29-1 and TRBJ1-2): SAVISQKPSRDICQRGTSLTIQCQVDSQVTMMFWYRQQPGQSLTLIATANQGSEATYESGFVIDKFPISRPNLTFSTLTVSNMSPEDSSIYLCSVESVLEGYTFGSGTRLTVV.

The chain is built from TRBV12-3 or TRBV12-4 and TRBJ1-4; TRBD1 matches at 10 bases. J lost 2 bases, V lost 6 bases, and 12 bases had no gene match. This CDR3 comprises 18 residues. CDR3 DNA: TGTGCCAGCAGCTCCGGGACAGGGGATAATCCTACTAATGAAAAACTGTTTTTT. Translated: CASSSGTGDNPTNEKLFF.

This clonotype was observed once. This chain links TRBV10-2 with TRBJ2-1; TRBD2 matches at 8 bases. The ends lost 4 bases at V and 5 bases at J; junction bases unmatched: 7. Germline V lookup: CDR1 WSHSY, CDR2 SAAADI. CDR3 size: 15 residues. CDR3 residues: CASSVSLAGHNEQFF. The CDR3 coding sequence is TGCGCCAGCAGTGTGTCCCTAGCGGGCCACAATGAGCAGTTCTTC.

The J gene is TRBJ1-1, the V gene TRBV30; 8 bases fit TRBD1. This CDR3 spans 13 amino acids. CDR1 is GTSNPN and CDR2 is SVGIG in the germline V gene (reference sequence). The ends lost 5 bases at V and 4 bases at J; junction bases unmatched: 6. The CDR3 region is CAWQGAPPTEAFF. The CDR3 nucleotides read TGTGCCTGGCAGGGGGCGCCCCCCACTGAAGCTTTCTTT.

CDR3 nucleotide sequence: TGTGCCAGCAGCCAAGGGGAAGGGGGCGCGGTAGATACGCAGTATTTT. Translating it yields CASSQGEGGAVDTQYF. The rearrangement joins TRBV3-1 to TRBJ2-3; 7 nucleotides match TRBD1. J was trimmed by 5 bases and V by 1 base; bases with no gene match: 9. The length of the CDR3 is 16 residues. CDR1 LGHDT and CDR2 YNNKEL come from the germline V gene (reference sequence).